These 25 T cell receptor beta chains were sequenced from one sample in a study of OX40 agonist ivuxolimab in advanced cancers. This table comes from immunoSEQ multiplex PCR, and its TCRdb copy is limited to in-frame clones, with some not included. The sample consists of some 71,000 clones, roughly nine tenths of them appearing once. Sequencing was performed on CD4+ or CD8+ T cells sorted from blood, taken in a trial of the OX40 agonist ivuxolimab. The receptors derive from an adult with an advanced solid tumor such as melanoma, head and neck, liver or kidney cancer.

The chain employs TRBV4-2 and TRBJ2-3; 12 nucleotides match TRBD2. The CDR3 is made up of 20 amino acids. With V trimmed by 0 bases and J by 0 bases, 10 bases remained unmatched. Germline loops: CDR1 LGHNA, CDR2 YNFKEQ. This CDR3 reads CASSQETSGSEGSSTDTQYF. For the CDR3, the DNA is TGTGCCAGCAGCCAAGAGACTAGCGGGAGTGAGGGCTCTAGCACAGATACGCAGTATTTT.

The rearrangement joins TRBV4-2 to TRBJ1-2; maybe TRBD1 (5 bases). V dropped 0 bases and J dropped 8 bases, with 16 bases sitting between them. The CDR3 runs 15 residues. Germline-derived CDR1 and CDR2 are LGHNA and YNFKEQ. The CDR3 protein is CASSQDQSLGTGYTF. CDR3 sequence (DNA): TGTGCCAGCAGCCAAGATCAGTCCTTAGGGACGGGCTACACCTTC.

This sequence joins TRBV10-1 and TRBJ1-5; 9 bases are shared with TRBD1. The trim removed 8 bases at V and 4 bases at J, leaving 6 bases unmatched. This CDR3 is built from 14 residues. Germline assignment: CDR1 WNHNN and CDR2 SYGVQD (reference sequence). The CDR3 nucleotides read TGCGCCAGCGACGACAGGGGGGGAAATCAGCCCCAGCATTTT. It is translated as CASDDRGGNQPQHF.

V usage is TRBV11-2 and J usage is TRBJ2-7, with TRBD1 matching 7 bases. Germline values: CDR1 SGHAT, CDR2 FQNNGV. The junction had 7 bases not matched to a gene; V was cut back by 5 bases and J by 0 bases. The CDR3 runs 15 residues. In DNA form, the CDR3 reads TGTGCCAGCAGCCTAAACGGACAGGTCTCCTACGAGCAGTACTTC. It encodes CASSLNGQVSYEQYF.

The chain employs TRBV9 and TRBJ2-7; 7 nucleotides line up with TRBD2. There are 14 residues in the CDR3. Germline V lookup: CDR1 SGDLS, CDR2 YYNGEE. V lost 0 bases, J lost 0 bases, and 0 bases stayed unmatched. The DNA for the CDR3 is TGTGCCAGCAGCGTAGGCGGGAGCTCCTACGAGCAGTACTTC. It codes for CASSVGGSSYEQYF.

The chain carries TRBV6-5 and TRBJ2-3; TRBD1 might be the D (5 bases). Germline CDR1 is MNHEY and CDR2 is SVGAGI. This CDR3 contains 15 residues. Deletions cut 2 bases from V and 0 bases from J, with 9 bases between. The DNA for the CDR3 is TGTGCCAGCAGTTACGGGGCGCTAAGCACAGATACGCAGTATTTT. It encodes CASSYGALSTDTQYF.

The rearrangement uses TRBV5-1 and TRBJ1-3; D is ambiguous. Germline V gene data show CDR1 as SGHRS and CDR2 as YFSETQ. The V and J ends lost 0 bases and 4 bases respectively, with 5 bases between them. CDR3 size: 13 residues. The CDR3 DNA reads TGCGCCAGCAGCTTGGTGGGAGGAAACACCATATATTTT. Translation gives CASSLVGGNTIYF.

This chain connects TRBV5-1 to TRBJ2-7; D gene ambiguous. The CDR3 is 15 amino acids. V lost 4 bases and J 4 bases, leaving 18 bases between the germline ends. Germline V gives CDR1 SGHRS, CDR2 YFSETQ. This chain's CDR3 is CASSTRGSDKYEQYF. In DNA form, the CDR3 reads TGCGCCAGCAGCACACGAGGCTCCGACAAATACGAGCAGTACTTC.

The chain combines TRBV4-2 with TRBJ1-2; no clear D. Trimming left V 0 bases short and J 4 bases short, with 12 bases between. The CDR3 has 15 amino acids. The germline CDR1 and CDR2 sequences are LGHNA and YNFKEQ. The CDR3 region is CASSQDPGLAYGYTF. Written as DNA, the CDR3 is TGTGCCAGCAGCCAAGACCCGGGTTTGGCCTATGGCTACACCTTC.

The chain's CDR3 is CASSSREAFF. CDR3 coding DNA: TGTGCCAGCAGTTCTCGAGAAGCTTTCTTT. The J gene is TRBJ1-1, the V gene TRBV6-6; unclear D gene. The germline V gene encodes CDR1 MNHNY and CDR2 SVGAGI (reference sequence). This CDR3 is 10 amino acids long. Trimming stripped 4 bases from V and 8 bases from J, with 5 bases between.

The V and J genes are TRBV19 and TRBJ1-4, with a possible D match to TRBD1 (6 bases). From germline, CDR1 is LNHDA and CDR2 SQIVND (reference sequence). This CDR3 is built from 17 residues. With 0 bases removed from V and 8 bases from J, the gap between germline ends came to 19 bases. The CDR3 region has the DNA TGTGCCAGTAGTATAGATCTACAGGGAGAAGGGGAGGAAAAACTGTTTTTT. The encoded protein is CASSIDLQGEGEEKLFF.

This chain joins TRBV6-5 and TRBJ2-7; 7 bases align to TRBD1. V was clipped by 5 bases and J by 4 bases; unmatched bases: 8. The CDR3 contains 14 residues. Germline CDR1 reads MNHEY; CDR2 reads SVGAGI. The CDR3 here is CASSTRDSPYEQYF. In nucleotides, the CDR3 is TGTGCCAGCAGTACCCGGGACAGTCCTTACGAGCAGTACTTC.

This clone turned up a few times. V is TRBV27 and J is TRBJ2-2; a possible D gene is TRBD1 (6 bases). The V gene lost 2 bases and the J gene lost 0 bases, with 13 bases spanning the gap. The CDR3 is 17 amino acids. Germline values: CDR1 MNHEY, CDR2 SMNVEV (reference sequence). For the CDR3, the DNA is TGTGCCAGCAGTTTAGCAGGGGTTGTCGCGAACACCGGGGAGCTGTTTTTT. Translating it yields CASSLAGVVANTGELFF.

This chain uses TRBV5-6 with TRBJ2-2; the D is unclear. V was trimmed by 1 base and J by 6 bases, leaving 7 bases between them. Per the germline V gene, CDR1 is SGHDT and CDR2 is YYEEEE. This CDR3 region has 13 residues. The CDR3 loop is CASSLLGSGELFF. As DNA, the CDR3 is TGTGCCAGCAGCTTGTTGGGGTCCGGGGAGCTGTTTTTT.

The chain combines TRBV27 with TRBJ2-3, with D possibly TRBD2 on 6 matching bases. Germline CDR1 and CDR2: MNHEY and SMNVEV (reference sequence). Trimming stripped 4 bases from V and 2 bases from J, with 13 bases between. The CDR3 covers 15 residues. As DNA, the CDR3 is TGTGCCAGCAGTTATAGCGGACTCTCCACAGATACGCAGTATTTT. Translation gives CASSYSGLSTDTQYF.

The rearrangement uses TRBV19 and TRBJ1-2; D remains ambiguous. The ends were cut back, 0 bases at V and 0 bases at J, with 11 bases in the middle. The CDR3 consists of 16 residues. The V gene's germline CDR1 is LNHDA and CDR2 SQIVND (reference sequence). The CDR3 DNA follows: TGTGCCAGTAGTATAGATCAGGAGGAAGCTAACTATGGCTACACCTTC. This encodes CASSIDQEEANYGYTF.

The V call is TRBV19, the J call TRBJ1-3, with a tentative D call TRBD1 (5 bases). V lost 2 bases and J 1 base, leaving 9 bases between the germline ends. The CDR3 covers 15 residues. Germline V gene lookup returns CDR1 LNHDA and CDR2 SQIVND (reference sequence). DNA for the CDR3: TGTGCCAGTAGTATATCGCAGGGTTCTGGAAACACCATATATTTT. This encodes CASSISQGSGNTIYF. The full variable domain, with the rest looked up from reference TRBV19 and TRBJ1-3, is DGGITQSPKYLFRKEGQNVTLSCEQNLNHDAMYWYRQDPGQGLRLIYYSQIVNDFQKGDIAEGYSVSREKKESFPLTVTSAQKNPTAFYLCASSISQGSGNTIYFGEGSWLTVV.

The rearrangement uses TRBV28 and TRBJ2-7; tentative D call: TRBD2 (5 bases). The CDR3 is 17 amino acids. Germline V gene data show CDR1 as MDHEN and CDR2 as SYDVKM. V dropped 0 bases and J dropped 6 bases, with 21 bases sitting between them. The CDR3 DNA is TGTGCCAGCAGTTTATGGGTCCGGCAGGACCACCGGGGCGAGCAGTACTTC. It yields the protein CASSLWVRQDHRGEQYF.

This chain connects TRBV7-2 to TRBJ2-1; D not resolved. Looked up from germline, CDR1 is SGHTA and CDR2 is FQGNSA. The CDR3 contains 13 residues. With 5 bases removed from V and 9 bases from J, the gap between germline ends came to 14 bases. CDR3 bases: TGTGCCAGCAGCCTAACCTACTCGCGTGAGCAGTTCTTC. It translates to CASSLTYSREQFF.

The V gene is TRBV18, the J gene TRBJ1-5; 8 nucleotides match TRBD1. With V trimmed by 4 bases and J by 0 bases, 11 bases remained unmatched. CDR3 size: 18 residues. From germline, CDR1 is KGHSH and CDR2 LQKENI. This chain's CDR3 is CASSLPGQDSYSNQPQHF. Written as DNA, the CDR3 is TGTGCCAGCTCACTCCCGGGACAGGATAGTTATAGCAATCAGCCCCAGCATTTT.

The V and J genes are TRBV28 and TRBJ2-1; maybe TRBD2 (6 bases). Germline CDR1 MDHEN, CDR2 SYDVKM. This CDR3 comprises 16 residues. Trimming cost V 4 bases and J 0 bases, with 13 bases left between them. CDR3 sequence reads: CASSSSGSSSYNEQFF. CDR3 coding DNA: TGTGCCAGCAGTTCGAGCGGGTCCAGCTCCTACAATGAGCAGTTCTTC.

This CDR3 is CASSLGGLSSYEQYF. As DNA, the CDR3 is TGTGCCAGCTCACTCGGGGGCCTGAGCTCCTACGAGCAGTACTTC. The chain couples TRBV18 to TRBJ2-7; the D gene could be TRBD1 or TRBD2 (6 bases each). This CDR3 spans 15 amino acids. CDR1 and CDR2 (germline): KGHSH, LQKENI. V dropped 4 bases and J dropped 0 bases, with 13 bases sitting between them.

V is TRBV6-4 and J is TRBJ2-3; TRBD1 might be the D (6 bases). The ends were cut back, 3 bases at V and 2 bases at J, with 12 bases in the middle. Germline V gives CDR1 MRHNA, CDR2 SNTAGT. The CDR3 has 15 amino acids. For the CDR3, the DNA is TGTGCCAGCAGTGAGGGGGCCCTCGACACAGATACGCAGTATTTT. Amino acid sequence: CASSEGALDTDTQYF.

This rearrangement joins TRBV28 to TRBJ2-5; 8 nucleotides line up with TRBD1. The DNA matches TRBJ2-7 better at its end, which makes the J call doubtful. The CDR3 extends over 15 amino acids. Germline-derived CDR1 and CDR2 are MDHEN and SYDVKM. The CDR3 reads CASSEYRGSVGEQYF. CDR3 coding DNA: TGTGCCAGCAGTGAATACAGGGGGTCGGTTGGCGAGCAGTACTTC.

J is TRBJ1-4 and V is TRBV15; 8 positions match TRBD1. V trimming: 0 bases; J trimming: 6 bases; junction bases outside the gene matches: 9. Per the germline V gene, CDR1 is LNHNV and CDR2 is YYDKDF (reference sequence). The CDR3 is 17 residues long. CDR3 sequence (DNA): TGTGCCACCAGCAGAGATCTAGAAGGACAGGGCGATGAAAAACTGTTTTTT. Amino acid sequence: CATSRDLEGQGDEKLFF.